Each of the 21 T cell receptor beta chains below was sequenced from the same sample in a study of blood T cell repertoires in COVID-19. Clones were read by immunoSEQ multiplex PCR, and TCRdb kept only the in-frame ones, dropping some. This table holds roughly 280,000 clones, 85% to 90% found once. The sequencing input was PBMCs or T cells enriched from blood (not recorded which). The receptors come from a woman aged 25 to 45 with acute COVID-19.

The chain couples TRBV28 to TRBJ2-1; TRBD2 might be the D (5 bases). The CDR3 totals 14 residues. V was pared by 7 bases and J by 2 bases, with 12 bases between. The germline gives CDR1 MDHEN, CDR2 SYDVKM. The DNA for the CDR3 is TGTGCCAGCACCCTACTAGACACCTACAATGAGCAGTTCTTC. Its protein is CASTLLDTYNEQFF.

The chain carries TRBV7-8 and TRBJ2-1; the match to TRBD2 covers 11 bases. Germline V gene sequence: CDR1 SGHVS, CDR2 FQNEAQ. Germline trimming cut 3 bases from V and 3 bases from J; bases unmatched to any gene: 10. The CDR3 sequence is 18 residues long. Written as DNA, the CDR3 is TGTGCCAGCAGCTTCACCGCGGGTAGCGGGAGGGACTACAATGAGCAGTTCTTC. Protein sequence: CASSFTAGSGRDYNEQFF.

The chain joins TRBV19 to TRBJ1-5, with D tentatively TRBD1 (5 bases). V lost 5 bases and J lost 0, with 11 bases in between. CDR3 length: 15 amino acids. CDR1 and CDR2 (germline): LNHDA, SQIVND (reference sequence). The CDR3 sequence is CASSPGHGSNQPQHF. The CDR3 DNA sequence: TGTGCCAGTAGTCCAGGACATGGTAGCAATCAGCCCCAGCATTTT.

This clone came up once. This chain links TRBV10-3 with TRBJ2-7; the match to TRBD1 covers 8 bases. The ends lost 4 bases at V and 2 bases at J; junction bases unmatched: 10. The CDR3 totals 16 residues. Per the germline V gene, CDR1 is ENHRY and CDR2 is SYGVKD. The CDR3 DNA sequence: TGTGCCATCAGTGTCAGGTCGGGACAGGAGACCTACGAGCAGTACTTC. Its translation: CAISVRSGQETYEQYF.

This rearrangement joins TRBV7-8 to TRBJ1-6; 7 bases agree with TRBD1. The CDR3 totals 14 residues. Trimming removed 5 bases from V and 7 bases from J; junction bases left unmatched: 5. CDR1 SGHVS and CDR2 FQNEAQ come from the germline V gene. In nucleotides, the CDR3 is TGTGCCAGCAGCCTGGGACAGCGCAATTCACCCCTCCACTTT. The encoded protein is CASSLGQRNSPLHF.

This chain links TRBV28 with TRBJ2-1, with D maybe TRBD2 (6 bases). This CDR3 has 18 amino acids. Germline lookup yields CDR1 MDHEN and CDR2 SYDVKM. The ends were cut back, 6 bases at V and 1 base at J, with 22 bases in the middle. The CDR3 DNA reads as TGTGCCAGCAGCCCATTAGGCGGAGGGCCATCATCCTACAATGAGCAGTTCTTC. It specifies CASSPLGGGPSSYNEQFF.

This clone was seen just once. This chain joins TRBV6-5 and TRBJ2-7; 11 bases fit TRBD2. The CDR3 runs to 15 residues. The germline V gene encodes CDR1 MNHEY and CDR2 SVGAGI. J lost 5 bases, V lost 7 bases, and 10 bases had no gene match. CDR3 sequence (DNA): TGTGCCAGCACTATAGCGGGAGGGACCCCCCACGAGCAGTACTTC. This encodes CASTIAGGTPHEQYF.

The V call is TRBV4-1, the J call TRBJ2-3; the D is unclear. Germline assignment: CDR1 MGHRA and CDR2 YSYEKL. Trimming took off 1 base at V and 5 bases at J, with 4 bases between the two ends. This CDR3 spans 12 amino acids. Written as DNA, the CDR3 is TGCGCCAGCAGCCAAGCAGGAGATACGCAGTATTTT. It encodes CASSQAGDTQYF.

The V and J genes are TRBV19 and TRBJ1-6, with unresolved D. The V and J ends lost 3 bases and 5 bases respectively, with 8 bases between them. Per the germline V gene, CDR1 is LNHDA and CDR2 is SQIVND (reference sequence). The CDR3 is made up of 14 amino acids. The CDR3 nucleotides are TGTGCCAGTAGTATTGACACAAATAATTCACCCCTCCACTTT. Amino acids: CASSIDTNNSPLHF.

This chain's CDR3 is CASNPGGPSYNSPLHF. DNA for the CDR3: TGTGCCAGCAACCCCGGGGGGCCCTCCTATAATTCACCCCTCCACTTT. The V gene is TRBV28, the J gene TRBJ1-6, with D tentatively TRBD1 (6 bases). CDR3 length equals 16 residues. V was clipped by 7 bases and J by 0 bases, with 13 bases between them. Germline CDR1 reads MDHEN; CDR2 reads SYDVKM. The entire variable domain, with the rest obtained from reference TRBV28 and TRBJ1-6, is as follows: DVKVTQSSRYLVKRTGEKVFLECVQDMDHENMFWYRQDPGLGLRLIYFSYDVKMKEKGDIPEGYSVSREKKERFSLILESASTNQTSMYLCASNPGGPSYNSPLHFGNGTRLTVT.

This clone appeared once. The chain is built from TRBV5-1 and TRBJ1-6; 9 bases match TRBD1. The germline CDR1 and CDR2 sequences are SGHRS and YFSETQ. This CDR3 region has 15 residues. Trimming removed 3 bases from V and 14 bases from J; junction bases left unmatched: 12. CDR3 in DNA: TGCGCCAGCAGCTCGAAGGACAGGGGAGACATTGCCCTCCACTTT. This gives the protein CASSSKDRGDIALHF.

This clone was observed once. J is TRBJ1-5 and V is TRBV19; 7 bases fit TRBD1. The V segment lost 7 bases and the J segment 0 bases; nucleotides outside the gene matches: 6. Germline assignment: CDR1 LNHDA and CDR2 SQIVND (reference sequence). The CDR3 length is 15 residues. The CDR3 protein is CASTQGGHSNQPQHF. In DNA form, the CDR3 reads TGTGCCAGTACCCAAGGGGGCCATAGCAATCAGCCCCAGCATTTT. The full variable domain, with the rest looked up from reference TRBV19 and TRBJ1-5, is DGGITQSPKYLFRKEGQNVTLSCEQNLNHDAMYWYRQDPGQGLRLIYYSQIVNDFQKGDIAEGYSVSREKKESFPLTVTSAQKNPTAFYLCASTQGGHSNQPQHFGDGTRLSIL.

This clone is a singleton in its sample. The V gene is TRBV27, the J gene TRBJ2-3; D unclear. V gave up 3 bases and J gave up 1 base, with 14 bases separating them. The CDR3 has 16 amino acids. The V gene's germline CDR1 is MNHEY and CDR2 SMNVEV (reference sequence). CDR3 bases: TGTGCCAGCAGTTTCGGTCTATCCATACGCACAGATACGCAGTATTTT. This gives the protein CASSFGLSIRTDTQYF.

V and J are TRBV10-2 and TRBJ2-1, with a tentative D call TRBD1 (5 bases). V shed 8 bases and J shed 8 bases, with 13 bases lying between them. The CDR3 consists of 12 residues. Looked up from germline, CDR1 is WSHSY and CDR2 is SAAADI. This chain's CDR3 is CASGQLRDEQFF. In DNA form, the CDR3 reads TGCGCCAGCGGCCAGCTCAGGGATGAGCAGTTCTTC.

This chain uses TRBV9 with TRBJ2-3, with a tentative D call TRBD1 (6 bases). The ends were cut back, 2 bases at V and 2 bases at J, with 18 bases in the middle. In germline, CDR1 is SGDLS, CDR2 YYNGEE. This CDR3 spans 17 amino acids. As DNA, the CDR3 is TGTGCCAGCAGCGTTACAGGGAATACGGGGAACACAGATACGCAGTATTTT. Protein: CASSVTGNTGNTDTQYF. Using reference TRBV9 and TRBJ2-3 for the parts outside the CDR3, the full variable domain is DSGVTQTPKHLITATGQRVTLRCSPRSGDLSVYWYQQSLDQGLQFLIQYYNGEERAKGNILERFSAQQFPDLHSELNLSSLELGDSALYFCASSVTGNTGNTDTQYFGPGTRLTVL.

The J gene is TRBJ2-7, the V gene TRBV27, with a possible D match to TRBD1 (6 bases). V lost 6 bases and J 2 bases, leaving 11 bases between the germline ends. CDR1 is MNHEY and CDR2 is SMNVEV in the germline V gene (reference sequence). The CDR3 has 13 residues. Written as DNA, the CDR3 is TGTGCCAGCAGACAGGGTTCTACCTACGAGCAGTACTTC. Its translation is CASRQGSTYEQYF.

The CDR3 here is CASSQSGSSDTQYF. Written as DNA, the CDR3 is TGTGCCAGCAGCCAGAGCGGGAGTTCAGATACGCAGTATTTT. The chain uses TRBV4-2 and TRBJ2-3, with TRBD2 matching 8 bases. After removal of 3 bases from V and 4 bases from J, the junction contained 3 bases not matched to a gene. This CDR3 region has 14 residues. Per germline, CDR1 LGHNA and CDR2 YNFKEQ.

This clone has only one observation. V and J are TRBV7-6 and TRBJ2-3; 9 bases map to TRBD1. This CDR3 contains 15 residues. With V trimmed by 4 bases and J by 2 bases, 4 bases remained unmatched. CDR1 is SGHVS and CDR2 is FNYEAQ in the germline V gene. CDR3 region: CASSSGQGNTDTQYF. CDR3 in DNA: TGTGCCAGCAGCTCGGGACAGGGCAACACAGATACGCAGTATTTT.

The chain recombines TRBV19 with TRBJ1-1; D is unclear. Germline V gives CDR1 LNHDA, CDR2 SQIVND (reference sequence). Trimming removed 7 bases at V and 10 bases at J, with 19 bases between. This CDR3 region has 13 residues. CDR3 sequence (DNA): TGTGCCAGTATCAAGGCGGGAACCCAAGGAGCTTTCTTT. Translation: CASIKAGTQGAFF.

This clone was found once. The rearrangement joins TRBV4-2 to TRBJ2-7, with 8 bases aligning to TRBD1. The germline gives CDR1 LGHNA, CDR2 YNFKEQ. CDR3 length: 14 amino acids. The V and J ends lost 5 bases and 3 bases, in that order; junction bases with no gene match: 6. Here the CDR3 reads CASSVMGQDYEQYF. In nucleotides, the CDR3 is TGTGCCAGCAGCGTCATGGGACAGGACTACGAGCAGTACTTC.

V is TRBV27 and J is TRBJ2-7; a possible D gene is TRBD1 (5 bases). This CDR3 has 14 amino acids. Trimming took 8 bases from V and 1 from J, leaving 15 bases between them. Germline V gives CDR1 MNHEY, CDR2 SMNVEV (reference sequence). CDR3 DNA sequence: TGTGCCAGCGCCCCCTTCAGGGCGTCCTACGAGCAGTACTTC. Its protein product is CASAPFRASYEQYF.